Listed below are T cell receptor beta chains from one sample, sequenced in a study of T cell changes during pregnancy in multiple sclerosis. Profiling relied on immunoSEQ multiplex PCR, and the TCRdb table lists in-frame clones only, not all of them. In the table there are fewer than 90,000 clones, 91% of which are singletons. The specimen comprised peripheral blood, sampled in the second trimester of pregnancy. Source of these receptors: a female donor with multiple sclerosis, enrolled in a pregnancy study. CDR3s include the opening cysteine and the closing phenylalanine or tryptophan. The order of the fields is V gene, D gene, CDR3 protein. The D gene is left open where the match is weak.

TRBV15 | TRBD2 | CATSREGLAGPTKNIQYF
TRBV12-5 | . | CASGPGGNQPQHF
TRBV7-2 | . | CASSLGTGKEKLFF
TRBV11-2 | . | CASSAYRDSPLHF
TRBV4-2 | TRBD2 | CASSQDRLAGTISDTQYF
TRBV7-3 | . | CASSLKGVNTEAFF
TRBV27 | TRBD2 | CASSLSGSGGSYEQYF
TRBV25-1 | . | CASSGFLDRRLAGYTF
TRBV9 | . | CASSMGLLGNEQFF
TRBV19 | TRBD1 | CASSPNGDSNEKLFF
TRBV7-8 | . | CASSSQGFQPQHF
TRBV7-9 | . | CASSSAGSYEQYF
TRBV5-1 | TRBD1 | CASSLEGQGTGELFF
TRBV4-3 | . | CASSQGTVSYEQYF
TRBV5-1 | . | CASSLNLDSLEQYF
TRBV19 | . | CASSYGNQPQHF
TRBV19 | . | CASIPGFNTGELFF
TRBV25-1 | . | CASSESGRVGTEAFF